This T cell receptor beta chain was observed in a study of T cell repertoires in cytomegalovirus infection. TCRdb ran MiXCR on the reads and lists one entry per CDR3 protein. The sample lists about 310,000 distinct CDR3 sequences; roughly 15% were seen once. Per germline, CDR1 MNHEY and CDR2 SVGEGT. This CDR3 region has 12 residues. Trimming shortened V by 5 bases and J by 5 bases, and 9 bases separated the two germline ends. This clonotype was counted many times. The chain employs TRBV6-2 or TRBV6-3 and TRBJ2-5; D is unclear. The source of this sequence is a human donor in good health (CMV status not recorded). Some clones in this sample may be carry-over from other donors' samples. The sequencing input was PBMCs. CDR3 region: CASSQNPETQYF. The CDR3 bases are TGTGCCAGCAGTCAAAATCCGGAGACCCAGTACTTC.